This T cell receptor (beta chain) was captured by sequencing in a study of blood T cells in healthy people across ages. Findings and limits, study-wide: Long-lived donors had more naive CD4+ cells and higher diversity than aged donors. Roughly linear age-related decline in beta diversity appeared, significant by age around 40.

V shed 4 bases, J shed 6 bases, and the junction held 10 bases outside the gene matches. Germline V gene data show CDR1 as SGHRS and CDR2 as YFSETQ. The CDR3 runs 15 residues. In this sample, this clonotype turned up many times. Its specificity is unknown. Each sample gave at least 6.5 million isolated PBMCs. The second PCR ran roughly 7 to 12 cycles with a sample-barcoded 5' primer and J-beta primers. TCRdb redid the calling of the 5' RACE reads with MiXCR, one entry per CDR3 protein. The table includes 600,000 or so distinct CDR3 sequences, roughly 48% detected once. Sequencing used blood. The J gene is TRBJ2-1, the V gene TRBV5-1; the match to TRBD2 covers 7 bases. The source of this sequence is an elderly man in good health. The CDR3: CASSPSTSRANEQFF. The CDR3 coding sequence is TGCGCCAGCAGCCCCTCGACTAGCCGGGCCAATGAGCAGTTCTTC. Drawing the rest from reference TRBV5-1 and TRBJ2-1, the complete variable domain is KAGVTQTPRYLIKTRGQQVTLSCSPISGHRSVSWYQQTPGQGLQFLFEYFSETQRNKGNFPGRFSGRQFSNSRSEMNVSTLELGDSALYLCASSPSTSRANEQFFGPGTRLTVL.